Presented here are 11 T cell receptor beta chains from one specimen sequenced in a study of T cell repertoires in cytomegalovirus infection. MiXCR was run by TCRdb on the reads, yielding one entry per CDR3 protein. The repertoire consists of 300,000 to 400,000 distinct CDR3 sequences, with roughly 29% occurring once and the leading ten covering about 19%. These receptors are not linked to any known antigen. The sample consisted of cultured PBMCs, taken from culture after CMV antigen stimulation. The receptor set was obtained from a human donor in good health (CMV status not recorded). Some clones in this sample may be carry-over from other donors' samples.

The V gene is TRBV4-2, the J gene TRBJ1-2; TRBD1 matches 9 bases. Germline CDR1 LGHNA, CDR2 YNFKEQ. The V segment lost 1 base and the J segment 8 bases; nucleotides outside the gene matches: 8. The CDR3 is made up of 15 amino acids. The CDR3 loop is CASSQGLRTGDGYTF. CDR3 bases: TGTGCCAGCAGCCAAGGGCTCAGGACAGGGGACGGCTACACCTTC.

The rearrangement links TRBV10-3 to TRBJ2-3; D remains unclear. This CDR3 has 14 amino acids. V was trimmed by 4 bases and J by 1 base, leaving 9 bases between them. CDR1 and CDR2 (germline): ENHRY, SYGVKD. The DNA of the CDR3 is TGTGCCATCAGTGGATCTGAAGGCACAGATACGCAGTATTTT. Its protein is CAISGSEGTDTQYF.

This clonotype was observed once. The CDR3 nucleotides read TGTGCCAGCAGCCCCGAGGGGAGAAATCAGCCCCAGCATTTT. Protein sequence: CASSPEGRNQPQHF. The V gene is TRBV12-3 or TRBV12-4, the J gene TRBJ1-5; possible D gene TRBD1, 5 bases. Between the trimmed V and J ends, which lost 6 bases and 4 bases, there was a span of 13 bases. There are 14 residues in the CDR3.

The chain links TRBV2 to TRBJ1-2; D is unresolved. Germline CDR1 is SNHLY and CDR2 is FYNNEI. The CDR3 is made up of 12 amino acids. The V gene lost 10 bases and the J gene lost 4 bases, with 13 bases spanning the gap. DNA for the CDR3: TGTGCCAACCGAAACAGCTCCTATGGCTACACCTTC. Protein: CANRNSSYGYTF. Looking up the rest from reference TRBV2 and TRBJ1-2 gives the full variable domain: EPEVTQTPSHQVTQMGQEVILRCVPISNHLYFYWYRQILGQKVEFLVSFYNNEISEKSEIFDDQFSVERPDGSNFTLKIRSTKLEDSAMYFCANRNSSYGYTFGSGTRLTVV.

This chain links TRBV19 with TRBJ1-2; 8 bases line up with TRBD1. From germline, CDR1 is LNHDA and CDR2 SQIVND (reference sequence). J was trimmed by 5 bases and V by 7 bases; bases with no gene match: 3. There are 12 residues in the CDR3. The CDR3 DNA is TGTGCCAGTACCGACAGGGGATATGGCTACACCTTC. Protein product: CASTDRGYGYTF.

This rearrangement joins TRBV10-3 to TRBJ1-6; no clear D. Germline lookup yields CDR1 ENHRY and CDR2 SYGVKD. CDR3 length: 12 amino acids. Trimming stripped 6 bases from V and 7 bases from J, with 7 bases between. The CDR3: CAIRDGNSPLHF. The CDR3 DNA is TGTGCCATCAGGGACGGAAATTCACCCCTCCACTTT.

The chain is built from TRBV27 and TRBJ1-5; D perhaps matches TRBD1 (5 bases). Looked up from germline, CDR1 is MNHEY and CDR2 is SMNVEV (reference sequence). The CDR3 length is 17 residues. V was trimmed by 6 bases and J by 0 bases, leaving 18 bases between them. This CDR3 reads CASSGSGQRYSNQPQHF. The DNA of the CDR3 is TGTGCCAGCAGCGGTTCAGGGCAGCGGTATAGCAATCAGCCCCAGCATTTT.

The rearrangement joins TRBV7-2 to TRBJ2-3; 9 bases align to TRBD2. This CDR3 has 15 residues. Trimming removed 7 bases from V and 6 bases from J; junction bases left unmatched: 11. The germline V gene encodes CDR1 SGHTA and CDR2 FQGNSA. CDR3 sequence: CASTSSGILQDTQYF. CDR3 nucleotide sequence: TGTGCCAGCACCTCTAGCGGGATCCTCCAGGATACGCAGTATTTT.

By proportion, this clonotype is medium-sized. CDR3 in amino acids: CASRPTGTSIHEQYF. The CDR3 bases are TGTGCCAGCAGACCGACCGGGACTAGCATCCACGAGCAGTACTTC. The gene calls are TRBV6-1 and TRBJ2-7; 9 bases are a match to TRBD2. The CDR3 has 15 amino acids. From germline, CDR1 is MNHNS and CDR2 SASEGT. Trimming at V came to 6 bases and at J to 5 bases, leaving 11 bases not matched to a gene.

This clonotype was observed at least ten times. The genes are TRBV7-6 and TRBJ2-7; 12 bases agree with TRBD2. CDR1 is SGHVS and CDR2 is FNYEAQ in the germline V gene. Trimming took 5 bases from V and 6 from J; bases not matched to a gene: 14. The CDR3 spans 17 residues. The CDR3 loop is CASSRAPSGRANGEQYF. The CDR3 DNA is TGTGCCAGCAGCCGCGCCCCTAGCGGGAGGGCCAATGGCGAGCAGTACTTC.

The J gene is TRBJ2-5, the V gene TRBV20-1, with 12 nucleotides matching TRBD2. The CDR3 length is 19 residues. The germline V gene has CDR1 DFQATT and CDR2 SNEGSKA (reference sequence). V dropped 0 bases and J dropped 4; count of bases not matched to a gene: 15. The CDR3 DNA reads TGCAGTGCTAGAGAACCCCGACTAGCGGGAGATATAATACCAGAGACCCAGTACTTC. This encodes CSAREPRLAGDIIPETQYF.